These T cell receptor beta chains were read from a single sample in a study of blood T cell repertoires in COVID-19. The protocol was immunoSEQ multiplex PCR, while the TCRdb copy is restricted to in-frame clones and leaves out a portion. The sample lists around 130,000 clones; 84% were seen once. The sample comprised PBMCs or T cells enriched from blood (not recorded which). Receptors were obtained from a woman in her twenties or thirties who had recovered from COVID-19. Each CDR3 is given with its conserved first and last residue.

CDR3 protein,J gene,V gene
CASSLNDREAFF,TRBJ1-1,TRBV28
CASSISGTVTDTQYF,TRBJ2-3,TRBV7-3
CASSPGSGSSYEQYF,TRBJ2-7,TRBV7-2
CASSVVAGAYEQYF,TRBJ2-7,TRBV9
CASSFPTGQGAPKNIQYF,TRBJ2-4,TRBV7-2
CASSQLTGGWGNEQFF,TRBJ2-1,TRBV14
CASSYYGTGQETQYF,TRBJ2-5,TRBV6-5
CASSLAGVTGELFF,TRBJ2-2,TRBV5-6
CASSLEWREIDTQYF,TRBJ2-3,TRBV11-2
CASRGAGGEETQYF,TRBJ2-5,TRBV9
CAWSRAGGGEKLFF,TRBJ1-4,TRBV30
CASSPSSFGYEQYF,TRBJ2-7,TRBV6-5
CASSPREGRETQYF,TRBJ2-5,TRBV11-1
CASSLGGTSLNTEAFF,TRBJ1-1,TRBV5-4
CASSQARGGELFF,TRBJ2-2,TRBV14
CASSIARRAGGGTEAFF,TRBJ1-1,TRBV19
CAISHPILAGGNNEQFF,TRBJ2-1,TRBV10-3
CASSLHPDRPYGYTF,TRBJ1-2,TRBV27
CASSPRDRGNNEQFF,TRBJ2-1,TRBV4-2
CASSEAGGPVTGELFF,TRBJ2-2,TRBV10-2
CASSYQQGYEQFF,TRBJ2-1,TRBV7-2
CASSYPGTEETQYF,TRBJ2-5,TRBV4-1
CSVWDRAAEAFF,TRBJ1-1,TRBV29-1
CASSEGQEINSPLHF,TRBJ1-6,TRBV19
CASSLAPTGIGNQPQHF,TRBJ1-5,TRBV7-8
CASSQGSSGANVLTF,TRBJ2-6,TRBV7-3
CASSQGLAVYNEQFF,TRBJ2-1,TRBV5-1
CASRGGVNSPLHF,TRBJ1-6,TRBV28
CASSQGFAVESPLHF,TRBJ1-6,TRBV14
CASSLAGNEKLFF,TRBJ1-4,TRBV13
CASSLWAGKYTEAFF,TRBJ1-1,TRBV7-2